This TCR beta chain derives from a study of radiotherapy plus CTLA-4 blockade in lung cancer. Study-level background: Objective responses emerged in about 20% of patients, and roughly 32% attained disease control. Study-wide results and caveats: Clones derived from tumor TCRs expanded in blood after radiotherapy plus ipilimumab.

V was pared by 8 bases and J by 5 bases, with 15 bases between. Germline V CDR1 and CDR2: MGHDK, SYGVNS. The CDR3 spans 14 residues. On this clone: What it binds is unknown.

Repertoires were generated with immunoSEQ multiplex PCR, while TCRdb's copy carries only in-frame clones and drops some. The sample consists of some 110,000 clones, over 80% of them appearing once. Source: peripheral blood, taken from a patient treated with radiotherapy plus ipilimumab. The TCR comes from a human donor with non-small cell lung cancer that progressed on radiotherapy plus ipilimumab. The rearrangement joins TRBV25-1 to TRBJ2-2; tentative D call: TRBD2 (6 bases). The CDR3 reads CASSDLAGTGELFF. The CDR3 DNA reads TGTGCCAGCTCGGACCTGGCGGGGACCGGGGAGCTGTTTTTT. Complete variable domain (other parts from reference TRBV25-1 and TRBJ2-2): EADIYQTPRYLVIGTGKKITLECSQTMGHDKMYWYQQDPGMELHLIHYSYGVNSTEKGDLSSESTVSRIRTEHFPLTLESARPSHTSQYLCASSDLAGTGELFFGEGSRLTVL.